This TCR beta chain comes out of a study of blood T cell repertoires in COVID-19. The wider study: Acute and convalescent COVID-19 samples came from the United States, Italy and Spain. In each case, the material was cDNA or gDNA derived from T cells, B-cell-depleted T cells, or PBMCs.

Germline-derived CDR1 and CDR2 are GTSNPN and SVGIG (reference sequence). V lost 5 bases and J 5 bases, leaving 18 bases between the germline ends. The CDR3 runs to 14 residues. Original data processing: How many nucleated cells were present was estimated from reference gene primer amplification. Sequencing used immunoSEQ multiplex PCR; TCRdb keeps in-frame clones, though not all of them. V and J calls and clone size are as listed in that table; D and trimming were resolved from the DNA. The table has about 280,000 clones, around 87% seen once. The sample consisted of peripheral blood. The chain has TRBV30 and TRBJ1-2; possibly TRBD1 for D (6 bases). The receptor's source is a woman in her twenties or thirties who had recovered from COVID-19. Here the CDR3 reads CAWAPGQALYGYTF. DNA of the CDR3: TGTGCCTGGGCCCCGGGACAAGCTTTATATGGCTACACCTTC.